This T cell receptor (beta chain) emerged from a study of neurological immune-mediated disorders. This sample's time point: longitudinal time-point 1 (baseline). Trimming cost V 6 bases and J 4 bases; bases outside gene matches: 13. The CDR3 covers 15 residues. The germline gives CDR1 DFQATT, CDR2 SNEGSKA (reference sequence). One entry per CDR3 protein results from TCRdb running MiXCR on the 5' RACE reads. The sample includes 50,000 to 70,000 distinct CDR3 sequences, around 10% of them seen just once. The V gene is TRBV20-1, the J gene TRBJ2-7; TRBD1 matches at 9 bases. Sequenced material: PBMCs. The clonotype comes from a male donor with HTLV-1-associated myelopathy (HAM/TSP). The CDR3 nucleotides are TGCAGTGCGAGCCTTCCGGGACAGGGTGGATACGAGCAGTACTTC. Protein: CSASLPGQGGYEQYF.